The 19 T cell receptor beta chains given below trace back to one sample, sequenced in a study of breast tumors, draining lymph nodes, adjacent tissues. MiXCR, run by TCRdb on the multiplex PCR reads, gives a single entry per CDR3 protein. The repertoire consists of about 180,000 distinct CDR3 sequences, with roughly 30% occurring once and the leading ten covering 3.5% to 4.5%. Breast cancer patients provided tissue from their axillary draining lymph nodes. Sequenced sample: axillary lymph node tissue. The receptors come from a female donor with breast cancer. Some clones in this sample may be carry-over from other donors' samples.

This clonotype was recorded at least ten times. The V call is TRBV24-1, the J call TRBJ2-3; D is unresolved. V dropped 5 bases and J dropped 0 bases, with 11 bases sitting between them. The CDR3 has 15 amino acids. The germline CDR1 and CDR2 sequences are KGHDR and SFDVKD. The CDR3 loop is CATSAVSTSTDTQYF. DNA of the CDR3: TGTGCCACCAGTGCAGTATCAACTAGCACAGATACGCAGTATTTT.

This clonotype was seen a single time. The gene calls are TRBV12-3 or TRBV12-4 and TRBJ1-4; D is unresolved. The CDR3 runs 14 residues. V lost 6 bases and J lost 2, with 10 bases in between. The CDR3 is CASSPDGTNEKLFF. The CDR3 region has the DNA TGTGCCAGCAGCCCAGATGGTACTAATGAAAAACTGTTTTTT.

CDR3 amino acids: CASSQSGGRDQETQYF. The CDR3 DNA reads as TGTGCCAGCAGCCAGTCAGGGGGCCGTGACCAAGAGACCCAGTACTTC. The chain recombines TRBV7-3 with TRBJ2-5; 8 nucleotides line up with TRBD1. This CDR3 comprises 16 residues. Germline V gene sequence: CDR1 SGHTA, CDR2 FQGTGA. V shed 5 bases and J 0 bases; nucleotides not matched to a gene: 8.

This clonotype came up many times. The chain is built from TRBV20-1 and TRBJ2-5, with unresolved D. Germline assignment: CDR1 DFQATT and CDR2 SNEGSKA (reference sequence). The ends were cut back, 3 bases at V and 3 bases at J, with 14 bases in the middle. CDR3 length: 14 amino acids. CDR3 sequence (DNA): TGCAGTGCTAGTGTTTTCAGCCAGAAAGAGACCCAGTACTTC. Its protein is CSASVFSQKETQYF.

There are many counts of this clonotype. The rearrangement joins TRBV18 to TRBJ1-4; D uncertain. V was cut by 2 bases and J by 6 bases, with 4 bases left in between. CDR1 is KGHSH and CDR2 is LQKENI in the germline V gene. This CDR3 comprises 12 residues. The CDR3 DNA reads TGTGCCAGCTCACCAGTAGATGAAAAACTGTTTTTT. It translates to CASSPVDEKLFF.

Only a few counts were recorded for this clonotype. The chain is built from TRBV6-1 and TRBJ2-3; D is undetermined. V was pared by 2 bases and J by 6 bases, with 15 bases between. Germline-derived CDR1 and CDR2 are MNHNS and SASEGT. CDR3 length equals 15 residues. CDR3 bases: TGTGCCAGCAGTGAATACCCTTTGTCGGCGGATACGCAGTATTTT. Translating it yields CASSEYPLSADTQYF.

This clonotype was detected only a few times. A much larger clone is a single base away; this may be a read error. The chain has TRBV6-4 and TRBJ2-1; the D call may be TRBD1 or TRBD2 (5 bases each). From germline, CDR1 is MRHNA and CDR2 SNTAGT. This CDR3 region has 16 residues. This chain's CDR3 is CASSDRAGASYSEQFF. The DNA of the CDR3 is TGTGCCAGCAGTGACCGGGCCGGGGCCTCCTACAGTGAGCAGTTCTTC.

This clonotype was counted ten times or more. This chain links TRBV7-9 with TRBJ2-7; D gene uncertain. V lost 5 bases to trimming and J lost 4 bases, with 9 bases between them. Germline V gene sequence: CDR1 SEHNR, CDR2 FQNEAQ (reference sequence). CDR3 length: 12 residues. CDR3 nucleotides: TGTGCCAGCAGCCGTGGTGAGTACGAGCAGTACTTC. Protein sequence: CASSRGEYEQYF.

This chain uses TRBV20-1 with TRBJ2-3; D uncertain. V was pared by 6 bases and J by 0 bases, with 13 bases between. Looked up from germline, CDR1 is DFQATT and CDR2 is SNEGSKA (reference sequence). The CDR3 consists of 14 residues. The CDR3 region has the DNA TGCAGTGCCCTGGGCGCGACTAGCACAGATACGCAGTATTTT. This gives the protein CSALGATSTDTQYF.

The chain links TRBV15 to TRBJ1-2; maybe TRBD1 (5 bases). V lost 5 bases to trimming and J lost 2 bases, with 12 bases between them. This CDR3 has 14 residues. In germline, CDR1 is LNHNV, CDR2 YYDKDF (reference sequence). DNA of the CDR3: TGTGCCACCAGCGGACAAACGGGGAACTATGGCTACACCTTC. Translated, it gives CATSGQTGNYGYTF.

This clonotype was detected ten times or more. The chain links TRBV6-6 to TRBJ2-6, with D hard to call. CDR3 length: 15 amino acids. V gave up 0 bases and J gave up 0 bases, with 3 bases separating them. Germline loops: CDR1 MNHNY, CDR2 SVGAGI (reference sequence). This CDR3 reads CASSYSPSGANVLTF. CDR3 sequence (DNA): TGTGCCAGCAGTTACTCCCCCTCTGGGGCCAACGTCCTGACTTTC.

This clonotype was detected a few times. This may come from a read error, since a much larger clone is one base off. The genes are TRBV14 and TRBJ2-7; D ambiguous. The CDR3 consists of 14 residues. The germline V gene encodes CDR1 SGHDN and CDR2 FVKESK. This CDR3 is CASSHPLYAYEQSF. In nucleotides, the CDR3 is TGTGCCAGCAGCCACCCACTCTACGCCTACGAGCAGTCCTTC.

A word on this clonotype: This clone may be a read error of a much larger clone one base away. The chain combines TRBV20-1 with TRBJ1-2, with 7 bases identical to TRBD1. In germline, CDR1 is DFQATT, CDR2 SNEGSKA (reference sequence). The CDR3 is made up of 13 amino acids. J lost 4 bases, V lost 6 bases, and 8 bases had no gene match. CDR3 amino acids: CSARRGRSYGYTF. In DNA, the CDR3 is TGCAGTGCCAGGAGGGGGCGGAGCTATGGCTACACCTTC.

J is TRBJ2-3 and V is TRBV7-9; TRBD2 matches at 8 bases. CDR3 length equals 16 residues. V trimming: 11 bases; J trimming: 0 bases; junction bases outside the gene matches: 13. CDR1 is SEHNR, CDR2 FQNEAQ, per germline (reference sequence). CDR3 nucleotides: TGTGCCGTCAGCAAAGGGACTAGGGATAGCACAGATACGCAGTATTTT. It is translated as CAVSKGTRDSTDTQYF.

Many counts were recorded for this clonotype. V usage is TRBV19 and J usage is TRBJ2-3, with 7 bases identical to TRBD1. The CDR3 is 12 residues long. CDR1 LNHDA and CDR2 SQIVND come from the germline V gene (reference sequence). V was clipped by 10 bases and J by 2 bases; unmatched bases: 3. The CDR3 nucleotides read TGTGCCACGGGACAGACCACAGATACGCAGTATTTT. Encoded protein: CATGQTTDTQYF.

The CDR3 here is CASSHQPTGSYEQYF. DNA for the CDR3: TGTGCCAGCAGCCATCAACCGACAGGATCCTACGAGCAGTACTTC. The rearrangement joins TRBV5-5 to TRBJ2-7; possibly TRBD1 for D (6 bases). Germline V gene sequence: CDR1 SGHKS, CDR2 YYEKEE (reference sequence). The CDR3 covers 15 residues. V gave up 4 bases and J gave up 1 base, with 15 bases separating them.

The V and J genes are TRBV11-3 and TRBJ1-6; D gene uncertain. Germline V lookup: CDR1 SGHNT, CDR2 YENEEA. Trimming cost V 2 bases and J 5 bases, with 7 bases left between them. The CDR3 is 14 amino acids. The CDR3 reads CASSLFGDNSPLHF. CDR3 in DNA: TGTGCCAGCAGCTTATTTGGCGATAATTCACCCCTCCACTTT.

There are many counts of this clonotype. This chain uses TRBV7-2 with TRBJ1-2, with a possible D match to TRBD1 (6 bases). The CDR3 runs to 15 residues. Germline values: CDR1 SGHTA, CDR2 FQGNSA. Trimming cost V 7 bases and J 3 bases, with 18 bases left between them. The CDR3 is CASNTRGAGDYGYTF. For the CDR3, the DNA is TGTGCCAGCAACACAAGGGGGGCAGGGGACTATGGCTACACCTTC.

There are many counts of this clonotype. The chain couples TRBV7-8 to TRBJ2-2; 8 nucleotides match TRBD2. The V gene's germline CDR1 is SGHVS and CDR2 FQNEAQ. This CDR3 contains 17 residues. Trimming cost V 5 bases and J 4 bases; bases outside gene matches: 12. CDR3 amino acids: CASSPRRSGSGTGELFF. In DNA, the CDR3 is TGTGCCAGCAGCCCCCGTCGGAGCGGGAGTGGCACCGGGGAGCTGTTTTTT.